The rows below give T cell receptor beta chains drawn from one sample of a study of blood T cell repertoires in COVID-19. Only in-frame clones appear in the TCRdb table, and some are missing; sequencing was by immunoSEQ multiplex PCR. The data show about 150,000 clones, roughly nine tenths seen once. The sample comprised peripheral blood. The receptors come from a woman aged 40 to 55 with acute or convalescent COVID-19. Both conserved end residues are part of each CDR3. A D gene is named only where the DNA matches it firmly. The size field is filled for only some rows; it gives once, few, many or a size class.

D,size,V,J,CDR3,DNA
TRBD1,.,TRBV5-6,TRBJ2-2,CASSFGTGHTGELFF,TGTGCCAGCAGCTTTGGGACAGGCCACACCGGGGAGCTGTTTTTT
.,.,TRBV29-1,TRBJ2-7,CSATRDSAGYEQYF,TGCAGCGCCACACGGGATTCCGCAGGCTACGAGCAGTACTTC
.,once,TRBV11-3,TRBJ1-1,CASSRRGEGPTEAFF,TGTGCCAGCAGCCGGAGGGGGGAGGGACCCACTGAAGCTTTCTTT
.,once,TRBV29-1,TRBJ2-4,CSVEALKKEAKNIQYF,TGCAGCGTTGAAGCACTGAAAAAGGAGGCCAAAAACATTCAGTACTTC
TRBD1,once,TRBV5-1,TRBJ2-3,CASSFGQADTQYF,TGCGCCAGCAGCTTCGGACAGGCAGATACGCAGTATTTT
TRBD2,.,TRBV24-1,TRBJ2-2,CATSESAGLAVDTGELFF,TGTGCCACCAGTGAGTCCGCGGGACTAGCGGTAGACACCGGGGAGCTGTTTTTT
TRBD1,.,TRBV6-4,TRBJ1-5,CASSDRTGTNQPQHF,TGTGCCAGCAGTGACAGGACAGGGACCAATCAGCCCCAGCATTTT
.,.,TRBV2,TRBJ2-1,CASSVLNNEQFF,TGTGCCAGCAGTGTACTAAACAATGAGCAGTTCTTC
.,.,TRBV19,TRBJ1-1,CASHSEGLTEAFF,TGTGCCAGTCACAGTGAGGGTCTCACTGAAGCTTTCTTT
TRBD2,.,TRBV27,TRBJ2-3,CASSLSSLAGADTQYF,TGTGCCAGCAGTTTATCTTCACTAGCGGGGGCAGATACGCAGTATTTT
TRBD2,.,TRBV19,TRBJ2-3,CASSISGAFTDTQYF,TGTGCCAGTAGTATTAGCGGGGCCTTCACAGATACGCAGTATTTT
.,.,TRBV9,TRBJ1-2,CASSPVEADGYTF,TGTGCCAGCAGCCCCGTCGAGGCAGATGGCTACACCTTC
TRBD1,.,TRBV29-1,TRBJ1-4,CSVTEQGMANEKLFF,TGCAGCGTTACCGAACAGGGGATGGCTAATGAAAAACTGTTTTTT
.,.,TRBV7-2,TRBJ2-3,CASSDPPLAGTDTQYF,TGTGCCAGCAGCGACCCCCCCTTGGCGGGCACAGATACGCAGTATTTT
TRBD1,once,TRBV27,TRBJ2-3,CASSGTVPSTDTQYF,TGTGCCAGCAGCGGGACAGTTCCTAGCACAGATACGCAGTATTTT
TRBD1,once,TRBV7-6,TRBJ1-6,CASSRDSGNSPLHF,TGTGCCAGCAGCCGGGACAGCGGGAATTCACCCCTCCACTTT
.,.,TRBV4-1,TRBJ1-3,CASSQDRTISPGNTIYF,TGCGCCAGCAGCCAAGATCGGACAATCAGTCCGGGAAACACCATATATTTT
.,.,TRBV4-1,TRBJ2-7,CASSQDAGPYEQYF,TGCGCCAGCAGCCAAGATGCAGGTCCCTACGAGCAGTACTTC
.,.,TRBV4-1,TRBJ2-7,CASSQDRQGTYEQYF,TGCGCCAGCAGCCAAGATCGCCAGGGAACCTACGAGCAGTACTTC
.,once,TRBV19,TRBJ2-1,CASRRGGALNEQFF,TGTGCCAGTAGAAGAGGGGGGGCGTTAAATGAGCAGTTCTTC
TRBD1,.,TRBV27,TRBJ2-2,CASSLLKGQGPWELFF,TGTGCCAGCAGTTTACTTAAGGGACAGGGTCCGTGGGAGCTGTTTTTT
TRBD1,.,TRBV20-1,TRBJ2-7,CSASPIQGASYEQYF,TGCAGTGCTAGTCCAATTCAGGGGGCATCCTACGAGCAGTACTTC
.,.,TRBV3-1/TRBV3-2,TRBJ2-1,CASSLAGTGPYEQFF,TGTGCCAGCAGCCTCGCCGGGACTGGGCCGTATGAGCAGTTCTTC
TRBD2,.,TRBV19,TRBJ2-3,CASSFAGTSGGARTDTQYF,TGTGCCAGTAGTTTCGCCGGGACTAGCGGGGGGGCTCGGACAGATACGCAGTATTTT
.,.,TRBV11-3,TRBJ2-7,CASSLFAGASEQYF,TGTGCCAGCAGCTTATTTGCAGGGGCGTCTGAGCAGTACTTC
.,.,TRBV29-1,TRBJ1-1,CSVGTGLAEAFF,TGCAGCGTTGGAACAGGGTTGGCTGAAGCTTTCTTT
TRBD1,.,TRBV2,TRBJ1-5,CASRGDRGGQPQHF,TGTGCCAGCAGGGGCGACAGGGGGGGCCAGCCCCAGCATTTT
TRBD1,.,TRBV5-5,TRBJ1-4,CASKRTGTGGEKLFF,TGTGCCAGCAAGAGGACCGGGACAGGGGGTGAAAAACTGTTTTTT
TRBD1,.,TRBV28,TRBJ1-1,CASSSYRGLTEAFF,TGTGCCAGCAGTTCTTACAGGGGGCTCACTGAAGCTTTCTTT
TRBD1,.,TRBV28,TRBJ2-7,CASSFPRQGHEQYF,TGTGCCAGCAGTTTCCCTCGACAGGGACACGAGCAGTACTTC
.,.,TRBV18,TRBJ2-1,CASSPGWQGNNEQFF,TGTGCCAGCTCACCTGGGTGGCAGGGGAACAATGAGCAGTTCTTC
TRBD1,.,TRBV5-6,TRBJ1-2,CASSLPRTGTDPPGYTF,TGTGCCAGCAGCTTGCCCAGGACAGGGACGGATCCACCCGGCTACACCTTC
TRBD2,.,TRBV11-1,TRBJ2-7,CASSLALRETADEQYF,TGTGCCAGCAGCTTAGCTCTGCGGGAGACGGCCGACGAGCAGTACTTC
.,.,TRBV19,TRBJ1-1,CASSIGGGMTEAFF,TGTGCCAGTAGTATCGGGGGAGGGATGACTGAAGCTTTCTTT